This TCR beta chain was recorded in a study of T cells in Graves' hyperthyroidism and ophthalmopathy. General study results and limits: Clonotypes that were expanded in thyroid above 0.001 mostly appeared in blood too.

J was trimmed by 4 bases and V by 5 bases; bases with no gene match: 13. The germline CDR1 and CDR2 sequences are MDHEN and SYDVKM. This CDR3 is 17 amino acids long. TCR beta CDR3 region amplification was performed from RNA transcripts. In the first-round RT-PCR of the TCR CDR3, the HTBI primer set was used. TCRdb reanalysed the multiplex PCR reads using MiXCR and keeps one entry per CDR3 protein. The data show approximately 400,000 distinct CDR3 sequences, about 15% seen once. This clonotype was seen ten or more times. Its target is unknown. Uncontrolled infection, other autoimmune disease, pregnancy or lactation excluded patients.

Sequenced input: blood. This receptor was obtained from a woman between 18 and 29 years old with Graves' hyperthyroidism. The J gene is TRBJ2-2, the V gene TRBV28; 7 bases line up with TRBD1. The CDR3 reads CASSLPTGRGITGELFF. The CDR3 coding sequence is TGTGCCAGCAGTCTCCCCACCGGCAGGGGGATCACCGGGGAGCTGTTTTTT.